Below are 15 T cell receptor beta chains sequenced from a single sample in a study of T cells in Graves' hyperthyroidism and ophthalmopathy. There were TCR beta CDR3 regions amplified from RNA transcripts. A first-round RT-PCR of the TCR CDR3 used the HTBI primer set. TCRdb called the multiplex PCR reads again in MiXCR, with one record for every CDR3 protein. The sample lists more than 550,000 distinct CDR3 sequences, 45% occurring once. The material sequenced was peripheral blood or thyroid tissue (not recorded which). Every receptor here comes from an adult man with Graves' disease, either hyperthyroidism or ophthalmopathy (not recorded which).

The CDR3: CAISEGQGDHEQYF. CDR3 nucleotide sequence: TGTGCCATCAGTGAGGGACAGGGCGACCACGAGCAGTACTTC. The chain employs TRBV10-3 and TRBJ2-7; 8 positions agree with TRBD1. This CDR3 is 14 amino acids long. The J segment lost 5 bases and the V segment lost 2 bases, leaving 5 bases of the junction unmatched. Germline CDR1 ENHRY, CDR2 SYGVKD.

J is TRBJ1-1 and V is TRBV15; D not certain. From germline, CDR1 is LNHNV and CDR2 YYDKDF (reference sequence). Deletions cut 1 base from V and 6 bases from J, with 15 bases between. The length of the CDR3 is 15 residues. CDR3 amino acids: CATSRGGSAGSEAFF. Written as DNA, the CDR3 is TGTGCCACCAGCAGAGGCGGAAGCGCAGGCTCTGAAGCTTTCTTT.

The chain joins TRBV7-2 to TRBJ1-2; no clear D. Trimming stripped 7 bases from V and 4 bases from J, with 10 bases between. The CDR3 is 12 residues long. Germline V lookup: CDR1 SGHTA, CDR2 FQGNSA. CDR3 loop: CASIREGYGYTF. The CDR3 DNA follows: TGTGCCAGCATCCGGGAGGGCTATGGCTACACCTTC.

This clonotype was recorded only once. The V and J genes are TRBV19 and TRBJ1-5; TRBD1 is a possible D gene (6 bases). Germline assignment: CDR1 LNHDA and CDR2 SQIVND (reference sequence). The CDR3 has 15 amino acids. Between the trimmed V and J ends, which lost 7 bases and 4 bases, there was a span of 17 bases. CDR3 in amino acids: CASTHSDSRNQPQHF. CDR3 nucleotide sequence: TGTGCCAGTACCCACTCGGACAGCCGAAATCAGCCCCAGCATTTT.

The chain joins TRBV29-1 to TRBJ2-6, with D perhaps TRBD1 (5 bases). Germline V gives CDR1 SQVTM, CDR2 ANQGSEA. The CDR3 spans 14 residues. V was pared by 3 bases and J by 4 bases, with 10 bases between. The CDR3 DNA is TGCAGCGTTGACAAAGGGGCCGGGGCCAACGTCCTGACTTTC. Its protein is CSVDKGAGANVLTF.

This rearrangement joins TRBV14 to TRBJ2-6; tentative D call: TRBD1 (5 bases). Germline V gene data show CDR1 as SGHDN and CDR2 as FVKESK. The length of the CDR3 is 17 residues. The V gene lost 0 bases and the J gene lost 2 bases, with 11 bases spanning the gap. The CDR3 loop is CASSQDRGRAGANVLTF. DNA for the CDR3: TGTGCCAGCAGCCAAGATCGAGGCAGGGCTGGGGCCAACGTCCTGACTTTC.

There are a few counts of this clonotype. The chain carries TRBV10-2 and TRBJ2-3; the D gene is possibly TRBD2 (6 bases). Germline lookup yields CDR1 WSHSY and CDR2 SAAADI. The V gene lost 2 bases and the J gene lost 14 bases, with 11 bases spanning the gap. The CDR3 sequence is 11 residues long. CDR3 loop: CASSEPLAVYF. CDR3 nucleotides: TGCGCCAGCAGTGAGCCCTTAGCGGTGTATTTT.

In the case of this clonotype: This may stem from a read error, because a much larger clone lies one nucleotide away. The chain uses TRBV7-3 and TRBJ2-7, with D possibly TRBD1 on 5 matching bases. Germline CDR1 SGHTA, CDR2 FQGTGA. Trimming pared 5 bases from V and 5 bases from J, leaving 16 bases between. CDR3 length equals 14 residues. Here the CDR3 DNA reads TGTGCCAGCAGCCTAGGGGCCGCAATCGACGAGCAGTACTTC. This gives the protein CASSLGAAIDEQYF. Together with reference TRBV7-3 and TRBJ2-7, the CDR3 gives the full variable domain: GAGVSQTPSNKVTEKGKYVELRCDPISGHTALYWYRQSLGQGPEFLIYFQGTGAADDSGLPNDRFFAVRPEGSVSTLKIQRTERGDSAVYLCASSLGAAIDEQYFGPGTRLTVT.

This clonotype was counted only a few times. The gene calls are TRBV7-2 and TRBJ1-2; TRBD1 aligns across 8 bases. V was clipped by 5 bases and J by 2 bases; unmatched bases: 13. This CDR3 spans 17 amino acids. Germline-derived CDR1 and CDR2 are SGHTA and FQGNSA. The CDR3 spells CASSTLPTGGGNYGYTF. Here the CDR3 DNA reads TGTGCCAGCAGCACACTCCCAACAGGGGGGGGGAACTATGGCTACACCTTC.

This sequence joins TRBV2 and TRBJ1-2; 10 positions agree with TRBD1. V dropped 7 bases and J dropped 2; count of bases not matched to a gene: 7. Germline loops: CDR1 SNHLY, CDR2 FYNNEI. The CDR3 is 15 amino acids. CDR3 amino acids: CASIATGGENYGYTF. The CDR3 DNA reads as TGTGCCAGCATTGCGACAGGGGGCGAGAACTATGGCTACACCTTC.

The genes are TRBV25-1 and TRBJ1-6; 7 positions agree with TRBD1. Germline V gene sequence: CDR1 MGHDK, CDR2 SYGVNS. The ends lost 11 bases at V and 9 bases at J; junction bases unmatched: 10. The CDR3 runs 13 residues. DNA of the CDR3: TGTGCCCGACAGGGCCTTAGATCTTCACCCCTCCACTTT. Its protein product is CARQGLRSSPLHF.

A word on this clonotype: The junction differs from germline at one of its ends, possibly a read error. V usage is TRBV29-1 and J usage is TRBJ1-5; D unresolved. The length of the CDR3 is 12 residues. Germline values: CDR1 SQVTM, CDR2 ANQGSEA. The CDR3 reads CSVVPRQETQHF. In DNA form, the CDR3 reads TGCAGCGTTGTACCCCGGCAAGAGACCCAACATTTT. The complete variable domain, with remaining parts taken from reference TRBV29-1 and TRBJ1-5, reads SAVISQKPSRDICQRGTSLTIQCQVDSQVTMMFWYRQQPGQSLTLIATANQGSEATYESGFVIDKFPISRPNLTFSTLTVSNMSPEDSSIYLCSVVPRQETQHFGDGTRLSIL.

This clonotype was observed many times. V usage is TRBV20-1 and J usage is TRBJ1-2; D uncertain. Germline V CDR1 and CDR2: DFQATT, SNEGSKA (reference sequence). The CDR3 totals 12 residues. Trimming took off 6 bases at V and 0 bases at J, with 8 bases between the two ends. The CDR3 coding sequence is TGCAGTGCCGGACCGGCTAACTATGGCTACACCTTC. It is translated as CSAGPANYGYTF.

V gene TRBV29-1 combines with J gene TRBJ2-7; D possibly uses TRBD1 or TRBD2 (6 bases each). The germline V and J ends were trimmed by 7 bases and 4 bases, with 8 bases remaining between them. The CDR3 extends over 10 amino acids. Per the germline V gene, CDR1 is SQVTM and CDR2 is ANQGSEA. CDR3 sequence (DNA): TGCAGCGGGGGGGCGTACGAGCAGTACTTC. Translating gives CSGGAYEQYF.

The genes are TRBV11-2 and TRBJ2-5, with 7 bases aligning to TRBD1. This CDR3 contains 14 residues. The germline V gene encodes CDR1 SGHAT and CDR2 FQNNGV. V trimming: 6 bases; J trimming: 1 base; junction bases outside the gene matches: 5. The CDR3 loop reads CASSAGDSQETQYF. In DNA form, the CDR3 reads TGTGCCAGCAGTGCCGGGGACAGCCAAGAGACCCAGTACTTC.